The 19 T cell receptor beta chains listed next were all sequenced from one sample in a study of blood T cell repertoires in COVID-19. The method was immunoSEQ multiplex PCR; TCRdb's version includes in-frame clones alone and lacks a portion of them. The sample shows a few hundred thousand clones, about 80% of them seen only once. Sequencing was performed on peripheral blood. These receptors originate from a woman aged 25-40 years who had recovered from COVID-19.

A few counts support this clone. V gene TRBV6-5 combines with J gene TRBJ1-5; a weak D match, TRBD1 (6 bases). CDR3 length: 13 residues. The V end lost 4 bases, the J end lost 5 bases, and 9 bases lay between the germline ends. Germline V gene lookup returns CDR1 MNHEY and CDR2 SVGAGI. CDR3: CASSLTGYQPQHF. The CDR3 DNA sequence: TGTGCCAGCAGTTTGACAGGTTATCAGCCCCAGCATTTT.

The chain uses TRBV21-1 and TRBJ1-2; the D segment call TRBD1 is taken from the table without a DNA check. TRBV21-1 is a known pseudogene. The CDR3 covers 14 residues. This CDR3 reads CASTGTGWDYGYTF. Here the CDR3 DNA reads TGTGCCAGCACCGGGACAGGGTGGGACTATGGCTACACCTTC.

This chain joins TRBV24-1 and TRBJ1-5; 8 nucleotides align to TRBD1. CDR1 and CDR2 (germline): KGHDR, SFDVKD. V was clipped by 6 bases and J by 7 bases; unmatched bases: 7. This CDR3 contains 14 residues. The CDR3: CATSLQGQVQPQHF. As DNA, the CDR3 is TGTGCCACCAGTCTACAGGGACAGGTCCAGCCCCAGCATTTT.

This clone showed up just a few times. V is TRBV5-1 and J is TRBJ2-7, with D tentatively TRBD2 (7 bases). Trimming left V 0 bases short and J 5 bases short, with 15 bases between. Germline lookup yields CDR1 SGHRS and CDR2 YFSETQ. The CDR3 contains 15 residues. In DNA, the CDR3 is TGCGCCAGCAGCTTGGGAGGGGGGGAGGCACACGAGCAGTACTTC. It encodes CASSLGGGEAHEQYF.

The chain joins TRBV6-5 to TRBJ1-2; possible D gene TRBD1, 6 bases. This CDR3 comprises 15 residues. V was pared by 6 bases and J by 0 bases, with 14 bases between. The V gene's germline CDR1 is MNHEY and CDR2 SVGAGI. DNA of the CDR3: TGTGCCAGCAGGCTCTTACAGGGAACTAACTATGGCTACACCTTC. Encoded protein: CASRLLQGTNYGYTF.

This sequence joins TRBV6-5 and TRBJ2-5, with TRBD2 identical over 7 bases. V trimming: 2 bases; J trimming: 3 bases; junction bases outside the gene matches: 3. Germline lookup yields CDR1 MNHEY and CDR2 SVGAGI. The CDR3 is 14 amino acids. The chain's CDR3 is CASSYGGVEETQYF. The DNA for the CDR3 is TGTGCCAGCAGTTACGGGGGGGTCGAAGAGACCCAGTACTTC.

This clone was detected many times. The chain couples TRBV9 to TRBJ1-3, with TRBD1 matching 7 bases. Trimming at V came to 1 base and at J to 0 bases, leaving 1 base not matched to a gene. CDR3 length equals 15 residues. Germline V CDR1 and CDR2: SGDLS, YYNGEE. As DNA, the CDR3 is TGTGCCAGCAGCGTATGGGACAGCTCTGGAAACACCATATATTTT. Translation: CASSVWDSSGNTIYF. Based on the CDR3 plus reference TRBV9 and TRBJ1-3, the full variable domain is DSGVTQTPKHLITATGQRVTLRCSPRSGDLSVYWYQQSLDQGLQFLIQYYNGEERAKGNILERFSAQQFPDLHSELNLSSLELGDSALYFCASSVWDSSGNTIYFGEGSWLTVV.

This chain uses TRBV30 with TRBJ1-4, with D possibly being TRBD1 (5 bases). CDR1 is GTSNPN, CDR2 SVGIG, per germline (reference sequence). CDR3 size: 13 residues. Here the CDR3 reads CAVNGGVGEKLFF. DNA of the CDR3: TGTGCGGTTAATGGGGGGGTAGGTGAAAAACTGTTTTTT.

The rearrangement links TRBV6-1 to TRBJ2-4, with 14 bases that match TRBD2. The germline V gene has CDR1 MNHNS and CDR2 SASEGT. CDR3 size: 20 residues. J gave up 0 bases and V 4 bases, and 11 bases lay outside the gene matches. The CDR3: CASSGLGGLAGELAKNIQYF. The DNA for the CDR3 is TGTGCCAGCAGTGGCCTAGGGGGACTAGCGGGAGAACTAGCCAAAAACATTCAGTACTTC.

CDR3 residues: CASSLGTGTYEQYF. In nucleotides, the CDR3 is TGTGCCAGCAGTTTAGGGACAGGGACCTACGAGCAGTACTTC. This chain uses TRBV28 with TRBJ2-7; 9 nucleotides line up with TRBD1. CDR3 size: 14 residues. The ends lost 2 bases at V and 2 bases at J; junction bases unmatched: 1. CDR1 is MDHEN, CDR2 SYDVKM, per germline.

This chain uses TRBV19 with TRBJ2-3; TRBD2 is a possible D gene (5 bases). Looked up from germline, CDR1 is LNHDA and CDR2 is SQIVND (reference sequence). The CDR3 covers 14 residues. Deletions cut 9 bases from V and 6 bases from J, with 19 bases between. CDR3 nucleotides: TGTGCCAGCCAGAGCGGCAGCCCTCGGGATACGCAGTATTTT. It encodes CASQSGSPRDTQYF.

For the CDR3, the DNA is TGTGCCACCAGCATAGGGAACGGAGGTCAAAAACTGTTTTTT. Translation gives CATSIGNGGQKLFF. The chain links TRBV15 to TRBJ1-4; no reliable D call. The CDR3 extends over 14 amino acids. Germline CDR1 LNHNV, CDR2 YYDKDF (reference sequence). V was trimmed by 4 bases and J by 9 bases, leaving 15 bases between them.

The chain is built from TRBV21-1 and TRBJ1-3; TRBD1, the table's D call, lacks a check against the DNA. TRBV21-1 is a known pseudogene. The CDR3 length is 20 residues. CDR3 bases: TGTGCCAGCAGCAAAGTCATAGGCAGGGGGCCTTCTTACTCTGGAAACACCATATATTTT. Protein product: CASSKVIGRGPSYSGNTIYF.

This clone was detected once. The J gene is TRBJ1-5, the V gene TRBV30, with 12 bases aligning to TRBD1. V shed 5 bases, J shed 1 base, and the junction held 12 bases outside the gene matches. The CDR3 spans 18 residues. Germline-derived CDR1 and CDR2 are GTSNPN and SVGIG (reference sequence). The CDR3 DNA is TGTGCCTGGGGGACAGGGGGCTTTTTTACGTACAGCAATCAGCCCCAGCATTTT. As protein: CAWGTGGFFTYSNQPQHF.

The chain is built from TRBV19 and TRBJ1-2; a possible D gene is TRBD1 (6 bases). This CDR3 is built from 14 residues. Trimming cost V 6 bases and J 4 bases, with 15 bases left between them. The V gene's germline CDR1 is LNHDA and CDR2 SQIVND (reference sequence). CDR3 amino acids: CASRPEVGAYGYTF. The CDR3 bases are TGTGCCAGTAGGCCGGAGGTGGGGGCCTATGGCTACACCTTC.

The rearrangement joins TRBV10-3 to TRBJ1-2; D might be TRBD1 (5 bases). This CDR3 contains 13 residues. Germline CDR1 ENHRY, CDR2 SYGVKD. Trimming took 10 bases from V and 3 from J, leaving 15 bases between them. The CDR3 nucleotides read TGTGCCACCGCATTCAGGACACACTATGGCTACACCTTC. Translating it yields CATAFRTHYGYTF.

This rearrangement joins TRBV6-1 to TRBJ1-6; D uncertain. The ends were cut back, 0 bases at V and 7 bases at J, with 10 bases in the middle. The CDR3 is made up of 15 amino acids. Germline-derived CDR1 and CDR2 are MNHNS and SASEGT. The CDR3 DNA follows: TGTGCCAGCAGTGAAGCGGAGGGTGCGAATTCACCCCTCCACTTT. Translated, it gives CASSEAEGANSPLHF.

The V gene is TRBV30, the J gene TRBJ2-7; TRBD2 agrees at 11 bases. The germline V gene has CDR1 GTSNPN and CDR2 SVGIG (reference sequence). J gave up 5 bases and V 6 bases, and 9 bases lay outside the gene matches. The CDR3 sequence is 14 residues long. CDR3 loop: CACGALAGGDEQYF. The CDR3 region has the DNA TGTGCCTGCGGGGCGCTAGCGGGAGGAGACGAGCAGTACTTC.

This clone has a single count. A read error may explain this, as a much larger clone is one base away. J is TRBJ1-3 and V is TRBV2, with no clear D. Looked up from germline, CDR1 is SNHLY and CDR2 is FYNNEI. This CDR3 has 14 residues. V was cut by 6 bases and J by 0 bases, with 9 bases left in between. The CDR3 region is CASSGGSSGNTIYF. The CDR3 DNA follows: TGTGCCAGCAGCGGAGGATCCTCTGGAAACACCATATATTTT.